This T cell receptor beta chain is drawn from a study of T cell responses to AZD1222 COVID-19 vaccine. Study findings and constraints: Repertoire sampling occurred only after the peak T cell response.

Sequenced by immunoSEQ multiplex PCR; TCRdb stores in-frame clones only, minus some. The table has roughly 76,000 clones, roughly 90% seen once; the top ten hold about 2.5%. The CDR3 contains 22 residues. Trimming took 1 base from V and 0 from J; bases not matched to a gene: 21. CDR1 and CDR2 from the germline V gene are LGHNA and YSLEER. Notes on this clone: Its antigen is undetermined.

The TCR was taken from an adult in good health. The rearrangement uses TRBV4-3 and TRBJ1-3, with 7 bases aligning to TRBD1. Sequencing was performed on peripheral blood, taken on day 0 of AZD1222 vaccination. The CDR3 DNA reads TGCGCCAGCAGCCAAGTCCCGATAGGGACAGCCTCGTTTATCTACTCTGGAAACACCATATATTTT. Translated: CASSQVPIGTASFIYSGNTIYF.